This TCR beta chain appears in the sequencing data of a study of blood T cells in healthy people across ages (dated by TCRdb to the mid-2010s). A note on the overall study: Template switching captured roughly one uniquely barcoded TCR beta cDNA molecule per two T cells in model experiments. Two additional independent replicas of 1 million unique cDNA reads from the same blood draw were analyzed for two donors (one aged 18 to 30 and one aged 80 or older). Four age groups were formed from the donors: young (average about 15 years), middle-aged (approximately 40), aged (more than 55) and long-lived (around 80). The study measured age-related changes in TCR beta repertoire diversity using deep sequencing normalized with unique cDNA molecular identifiers. To avoid experimental bias, donors of different ages were distributed randomly across sequencing lanes. What the study reported, not specific to this receptor: Compared with the aged group, the long-lived group had more naive CD4+ T cells, fewer expanded clones and increased TCR diversity, suggesting age selection. Estimates of total diversity based on one million sequenced T cells were considered lower bounds and underestimates. A strong correlation was found between observed TCR beta diversity and the percentage of naive T cells measured by flow cytometry. Donor CMV infection status was unknown, potentially confounding age-related changes in expanded clonotypes. Since profiling was done on bulk unsorted PBMCs, naive and antigen-experienced compartments could not be conclusively compared. As age increased, observed TCR beta diversity per million T cells dropped in a roughly linear way, and a significant reduction was already evident by age approximately 40.

Details on this clonotype: Its antigen has not been determined. Per-base quality was not reported, and no clone a single base away is much larger than it.

Library preparation was by 5' RACE. Instrument used: Illumina HiSeq 2500. A second about 7 to 11 cycle PCR used a sample-barcoded 5' primer and a J-beta primer mix. A unique molecular identifier was introduced onto each TCR beta cDNA molecule by a template-switch 5' adaptor carrying 12 random nucleotides. Each sample yielded at least 2.5 million CDR3-containing paired-end reads. The Mint cDNA synthesis kit, primed by a TRBC-specific oligonucleotide, was used to synthesize first-strand cDNA from all RNA. All cDNA was treated with uracil-DNA glycosylase and then went through a first 18-cycle PCR with the universal primers M1SS and BC2_uni_R. As for the authors' bioinformatics: For normalization, 1 million high-quality reads were randomly selected from each sample, with every read carrying a distinct molecular identifier. Reads sharing molecular identifiers were discarded rather than binned into consensus sequences. CDR3 identification, clonotype clustering and error correction used MiTCR with a Q25 quality threshold and the strictest error-elimination algorithm. Lower-bound total TCR beta diversity was estimated with a nonparametric unseen species model using Euler transformation. Starting from the raw public reads, TCRdb applied fastp trimming at Q25, assembled clones with MiXCR and retained in-frame beta chains. Rows are unified per CDR3 protein, each entry keeping the most common DNA and genes. The V and J calls were not made by the authors but by TCRdb's processing. In all, the sample holds 1.5 million to 1.8 million distinct CDR3 sequences, and roughly 43% of those were seen once. The ten largest clones add up to 4% of the sample.

V gives up 5 bases and J gives up 0 bases, and the segment between their germline ends measures 16 bases. Measured from the cysteine to the phenylalanine, the CDR3 is 15 residues long. Only CDR3 DNA is held: 45 bases, read in frame from base 1. The germline V gene (reference sequence) sets CDR1 to GTSNPN and CDR2 to SVGIG. The approximately 41 donors, aged about 6 to 95 years, were systemically healthy Caucasian individuals from Russia. Each donor gave ten milliliters of peripheral blood, collected into EDTA-treated Vacutainer tubes. PBMCs were isolated by Ficoll-Paque density-gradient centrifugation, with at least 6 million obtained per sample. Trizol reagent was used to extract total RNA from the PBMCs, yielding at least 6 micrograms per sample. For every donor, flow cytometry on a PBMC aliquot measured the percentage of naive CD45RAhigh/CD27high T cells.

Sequencing was carried out using blood. The rearranged segments are TRBV30 and TRBJ1-1; TRBD1 is a weak D gene call, 5 bases matching. The sequence came from a woman aged 18-29 years in good health. The nucleotide sequence is given as TGTGCCTGGGTACAGAGGGGCCTGATGAACACTGAAGCTTTCTTT. It codes for CAWVQRGLMNTEAFF.